This paragraph reports one TCR beta chain. Antigen: not known. The data originate from a study of beta chain features in type 1 diabetes. Expressed TCRB transcripts got sequenced, as all isolated RNA was reverse transcribed. Some clones are missing from TCRdb's copy, which holds only in-frame ones; the method was immunoSEQ multiplex PCR. The data contain more than 100,000 clones, roughly 28% of them singletons. General study results and limits: In cDNA sequencing, cells with high TCR expression could be over-represented. In every one of the four CD4+ subsets, TCRB CDR3s were moderately but significantly shorter in Type 1 diabetes patients.

Germline loops: CDR1 GTSNPN, CDR2 SVGIG (reference sequence). The CDR3 extends over 15 amino acids. V was clipped by 1 base and J by 2 bases; unmatched bases: 5. Source material: central memory CD4+ T cells from blood. The rearrangement links TRBV30 to TRBJ2-4; 7 positions agree with TRBD1. The receptor's source is a woman younger than 35 with type 1 diabetes. CDR3 nucleotides: TGTGCCTGGAGTGAGGGCAGGGGGACCAAAAACATTCAGTACTTC. This sequence encodes CAWSEGRGTKNIQYF.